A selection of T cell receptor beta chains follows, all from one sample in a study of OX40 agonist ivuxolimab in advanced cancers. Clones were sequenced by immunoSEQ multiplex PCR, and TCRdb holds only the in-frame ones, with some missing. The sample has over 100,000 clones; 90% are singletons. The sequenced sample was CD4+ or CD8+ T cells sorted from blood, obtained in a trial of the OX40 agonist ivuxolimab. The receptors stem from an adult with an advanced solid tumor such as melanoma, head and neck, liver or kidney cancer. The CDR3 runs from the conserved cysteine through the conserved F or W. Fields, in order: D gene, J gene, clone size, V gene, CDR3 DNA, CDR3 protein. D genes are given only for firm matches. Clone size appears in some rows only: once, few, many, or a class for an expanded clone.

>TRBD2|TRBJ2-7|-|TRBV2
TGTGCCAGCCTCGGGACTAGCGGGAAAAAGCAGTACTTC
CASLGTSGKKQYF
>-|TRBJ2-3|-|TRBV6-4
TGTGCCAGCAGTGACTCGGCGGGCCGCACAGATACGCAGTATTTT
CASSDSAGRTDTQYF
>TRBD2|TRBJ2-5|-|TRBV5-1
TGCGCCAGCAGCTCCGAACCTAGCGGGCAAGGAGAGACCCAGTACTTC
CASSSEPSGQGETQYF
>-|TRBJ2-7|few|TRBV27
TGTGCCAGCAGTTTAACGGGGCCCTCCTACGAGCAGTACTTC
CASSLTGPSYEQYF
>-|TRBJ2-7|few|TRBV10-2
TGCGCCAGCAGCACTAGCTACGAGCAGTACTTC
CASSTSYEQYF
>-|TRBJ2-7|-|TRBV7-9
TGTGCCAGCAGCCCCCAGGCAGGGGCGTACGAGCAGTACTTC
CASSPQAGAYEQYF
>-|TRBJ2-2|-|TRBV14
TGTGCCAGCAGCCAAGAACGGTACCTCATCGGGGAGCTGTTTTTT
CASSQERYLIGELFF
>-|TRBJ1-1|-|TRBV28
TGTGCCAGCAGTTTGGAACGGAAGAACACTGAAGCTTTCTTT
CASSLERKNTEAFF
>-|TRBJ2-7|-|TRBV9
TGTGCCAGCAGCCCCGTGGGGGGCTACGAGCAGTACTTC
CASSPVGGYEQYF
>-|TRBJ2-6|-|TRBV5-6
TGTGCCAGCAGCTCCTCCATAGCAGCTCTGGGGGCCAACGTCCTGACTTTC
CASSSSIAALGANVLTF
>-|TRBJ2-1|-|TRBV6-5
TGTGCCAGCAGCCGTAAGATGATCTCCTACAATGAGCAGTTCTTC
CASSRKMISYNEQFF
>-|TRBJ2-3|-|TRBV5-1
TGCGCCAGCAGCCCGTGGGACACTAGCACAGATACGCAGTATTTT
CASSPWDTSTDTQYF
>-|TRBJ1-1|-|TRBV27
TGTGCCAGCAGTTTAGACGGGGTCCCCACTGAAGCTTTCTTT
CASSLDGVPTEAFF
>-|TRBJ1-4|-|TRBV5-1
TGCGCCAGCAGCTTGTTGCCAGCAACTAATGAAAAACTGTTTTTT
CASSLLPATNEKLFF
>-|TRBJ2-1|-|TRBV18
TGTGCCAGCTCACAAGGGGAGAGCTTCTACAATGAGCAGTTCTTC
CASSQGESFYNEQFF
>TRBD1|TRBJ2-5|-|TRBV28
TGTGCCAGCAGACCGCCGGGACAGGGAACGAAGACCCAGTACTTC
CASRPPGQGTKTQYF
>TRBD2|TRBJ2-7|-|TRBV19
TGTGCCAGTAGTAGAGCGGGATCCTACGAGCAGTACTTC
CASSRAGSYEQYF
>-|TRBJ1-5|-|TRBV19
TGTGCCAGTAGTATAGAGGGTCTCAATCAGCCCCAGCATTTT
CASSIEGLNQPQHF
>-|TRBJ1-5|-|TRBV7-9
TGTGCCAGCAGCTTGGTAAATCAGCCCCAGCATTTT
CASSLVNQPQHF
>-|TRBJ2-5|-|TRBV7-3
TGTGCCAGCAGCTTTCAGCGTGGCTCCCAAGAGACCCAGTACTTC
CASSFQRGSQETQYF
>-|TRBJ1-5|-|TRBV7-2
TGTGCCAGCAGCTTCTATGATTCTCAGCCCCAGCATTTT
CASSFYDSQPQHF
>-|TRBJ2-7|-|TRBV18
TGTGCCAGCTCACCCGATGGGGTTTACGAGCAGTACTTC
CASSPDGVYEQYF
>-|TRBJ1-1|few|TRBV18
TGTGCCAGCTCGCCGACAGAATTGAACACTGAAGCTTTCTTT
CASSPTELNTEAFF
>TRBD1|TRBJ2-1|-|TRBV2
TGTGCCAGAGGACAGGGGTCCCTGAATGAGCAGTTCTTC
CARGQGSLNEQFF
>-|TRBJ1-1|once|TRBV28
TGTGCCAGCAGTGCGGGACTTAACACTGAAGCTTTCTTT
CASSAGLNTEAFF
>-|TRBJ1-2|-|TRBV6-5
TGTGCCAGCAGTGGGAACAGGGCTTATGGCTACACCTTC
CASSGNRAYGYTF
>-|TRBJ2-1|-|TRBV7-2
TGTGCCAGCAGCTACCGGGACCCGCGCGGGAATGAGCAGTTCTTC
CASSYRDPRGNEQFF
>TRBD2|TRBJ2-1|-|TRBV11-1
TGTGCCAGCAGCCAGACTAGCGGGAACAATGAGCAGTTCTTC
CASSQTSGNNEQFF
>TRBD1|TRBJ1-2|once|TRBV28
TGTGCCAGCAATACCAGGGGGCGACCTCTCTCTGGCTACACCTTC
CASNTRGRPLSGYTF
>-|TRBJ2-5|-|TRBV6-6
TGTGCCAGCAGCCCTAATGACAGGTATCAAGAGACCCAGTACTTC
CASSPNDRYQETQYF
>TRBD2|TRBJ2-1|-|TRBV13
TGTGCCAGCAGCTTAGCGGGCGGGAGGGACTACAATGAGCAGTTCTTC
CASSLAGGRDYNEQFF
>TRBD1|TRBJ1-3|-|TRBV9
TGTGCCAGCAGCGTAGAGGGGGCAGGGTACACCATATATTTT
CASSVEGAGYTIYF
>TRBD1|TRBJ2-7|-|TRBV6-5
TGTGCCAGCAGCACAGGGGGGTACGAGCAGTACTTC
CASSTGGYEQYF
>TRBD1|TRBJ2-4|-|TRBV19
TGTGCCAGTAGTATAGACTCCCGCAGGGGGCGCGGATCCCAAAACATTCAGTACTTC
CASSIDSRRGRGSQNIQYF
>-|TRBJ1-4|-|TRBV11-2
TGTGCCAGCAGCCCTTACAGGGTTGGTGAAAAACTGTTTTTT
CASSPYRVGEKLFF
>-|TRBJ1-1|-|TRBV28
TGTGCCGCATCCTCCAGGGCTTCTATTATGAACACTGAAGCTTTCTTT
CAASSRASIMNTEAFF
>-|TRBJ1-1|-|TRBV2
TGTGCCAGCTCGAGTACGTCTACGAACACTGAAGCTTTCTTT
CASSSTSTNTEAFF
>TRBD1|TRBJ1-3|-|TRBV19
TGTGCCAGTAAGGAGACAGGGGGAATTGGAAACACCATATATTTT
CASKETGGIGNTIYF
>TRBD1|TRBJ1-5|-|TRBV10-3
TGTGCCATCAGCAGGGGGGAGGAACAGCCCCAGCATTTT
CAISRGEEQPQHF
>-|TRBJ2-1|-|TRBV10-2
TGCGCCAGCAGTGAGTCGGATACCTTCAATGAGCAGTTCTTC
CASSESDTFNEQFF
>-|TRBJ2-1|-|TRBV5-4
TGTGCCAGCAGCTTGGGTCCTAATGAGCAGTTCTTC
CASSLGPNEQFF
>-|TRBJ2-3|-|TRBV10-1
TGCGCCAGCAGCCTACTAGACCCTAGCACAGATACGCAGTATTTT
CASSLLDPSTDTQYF